These 24 T cell receptor beta chains were sequenced from one sample in a study of blood T cell repertoires in COVID-19. Sequenced by immunoSEQ multiplex PCR; TCRdb stores in-frame clones only, minus some. The sample gives tens of thousands of clones, about four fifths of which show up once; approximately 6.3% is in the top ten. Sequenced input: peripheral blood. The receptors were sampled from a man between 65 and 85 years old with COVID-19, enrolled during active disease.

The J gene is TRBJ1-4, the V gene TRBV2, with TRBD1 identical over 10 bases. This CDR3 comprises 14 residues. With V trimmed by 7 bases and J by 8 bases, 7 bases remained unmatched. Germline V gives CDR1 SNHLY, CDR2 FYNNEI. The CDR3: CASTRQGAREKLFF. The CDR3 coding sequence is TGTGCCAGCACCCGACAGGGGGCACGGGAAAAACTGTTTTTT.

For the CDR3, the DNA is TGTGCCAGCAGCCAAAGCCATGGCTACACCTTC. Translated, it gives CASSQSHGYTF. The rearrangement uses TRBV3-1 (or the pseudogene TRBV3-2) and TRBJ1-2, with D hard to call. There are 11 residues in the CDR3. With 2 bases removed from V and 6 bases from J, the gap between germline ends came to 4 bases. CDR1 is LGHDT, CDR2 YNNKEL, per germline (reference sequence).

This chain links TRBV7-8 with TRBJ1-6, with TRBD1 matching over 10 bases. J gave up 10 bases and V 6 bases, and 9 bases lay outside the gene matches. Germline CDR1 and CDR2: SGHVS and FQNEAQ. The length of the CDR3 is 15 residues. The CDR3 protein is CASRAGTGEGSPLHF. Here the CDR3 DNA reads TGTGCCAGCAGGGCCGGGACAGGGGAGGGGTCACCCCTCCACTTT.

V is TRBV24-1 and J is TRBJ2-1; 8 bases map to TRBD2. Germline CDR1 and CDR2: KGHDR and SFDVKD. The CDR3 is made up of 15 amino acids. Unmatched junction bases numbered 9, after V lost 3 bases and J lost 9 bases. In DNA, the CDR3 is TGTGCCACCAGTGATCCGCTAAATGCGGGAGGTGAGCAGTTCTTC. It codes for CATSDPLNAGGEQFF.

This chain connects TRBV18 to TRBJ1-3, with 8 bases matching TRBD1. Trimming took 3 bases from V and 4 from J; bases not matched to a gene: 2. Germline values: CDR1 KGHSH, CDR2 LQKENI. There are 14 residues in the CDR3. CDR3 sequence: CASSPRDRGNTIYF. CDR3 DNA: TGTGCCAGCTCACCCAGGGACAGGGGAAACACCATATATTTT.

The V and J genes are TRBV20-1 and TRBJ2-3, with TRBD2 matching over 7 bases. The CDR3 has 13 amino acids. Germline CDR1 DFQATT, CDR2 SNEGSKA (reference sequence). J gave up 3 bases and V 3 bases, and 3 bases lay outside the gene matches. CDR3 sequence (DNA): TGCAGTGCTAGTTGGGAGGGAACAGATACGCAGTATTTT. Its translation: CSASWEGTDTQYF.

V gene TRBV27 combines with J gene TRBJ2-6; the D gene is possibly TRBD1 (6 bases). V was trimmed by 5 bases and J by 0 bases, leaving 17 bases between them. The germline CDR1 and CDR2 sequences are MNHEY and SMNVEV (reference sequence). This CDR3 is 18 amino acids long. Written as DNA, the CDR3 is TGTGCCAGCAGTCCCGTCCCGGGACATCTCTCTGGGGCCAACGTCCTGACTTTC. Its translation is CASSPVPGHLSGANVLTF.

This chain uses TRBV19 with TRBJ1-5; a possible D gene is TRBD1 (6 bases). The V gene lost 5 bases and the J gene lost 7 bases, with 12 bases spanning the gap. This CDR3 comprises 13 residues. Germline CDR1 LNHDA, CDR2 SQIVND (reference sequence). CDR3 sequence reads: CASSPGQRQPQHF. The CDR3 bases are TGTGCCAGTAGTCCGGGACAAAGGCAGCCCCAGCATTTT.

The V and J genes are TRBV6-2 or TRBV6-3 and TRBJ2-7; TRBD1 might be the D (6 bases). Per germline, CDR1 MNHEY and CDR2 SVGEGT. V was trimmed by 6 bases and J by 0 bases, leaving 21 bases between them. This CDR3 spans 17 amino acids. The CDR3 DNA is TGTGCCAGCAGCCCCGACAGGCGCTTTCGGAGCTCCTACGAGCAGTACTTC. Translation gives CASSPDRRFRSSYEQYF.

The genes are TRBV6-5 and TRBJ2-2, with D possibly being TRBD2 (6 bases). The germline CDR1 and CDR2 sequences are MNHEY and SVGAGI. The CDR3 has 15 amino acids. V was shortened by 7 bases and J by 2 bases, with 14 bases between the two germline ends. The CDR3 bases are TGTGCCAGCAAATCCGGCGGGGAAAACACCGGGGAGCTGTTTTTT. Translating gives CASKSGGENTGELFF.

The chain recombines TRBV28 with TRBJ1-2, with TRBD1 as a possible D gene (6 bases). Trimming cost V 0 bases and J 1 base, with 9 bases left between them. CDR3 size: 15 residues. The germline CDR1 and CDR2 sequences are MDHEN and SYDVKM. CDR3 nucleotides: TGTGCCAGCAGTTTATGGCCAGGGGTTAACTATGGCTACACCTTC. It yields the protein CASSLWPGVNYGYTF.

The chain combines TRBV19 with TRBJ1-2; D is undetermined. Trimming cost V 1 base and J 8 bases, with 11 bases left between them. CDR3 length: 13 amino acids. Germline V lookup: CDR1 LNHDA, CDR2 SQIVND (reference sequence). Here the CDR3 DNA reads TGTGCCAGTAGTATAGTCCGGGGTGAAGGCTACACCTTC. This translates into CASSIVRGEGYTF.

This clone was detected a few times. This chain joins TRBV7-2 and TRBJ2-3; D may be TRBD2 (6 bases). The CDR3 has 14 amino acids. V lost 6 bases to trimming and J lost 5 bases, with 15 bases between them. The germline V gene encodes CDR1 SGHTA and CDR2 FQGNSA. CDR3 sequence (DNA): TGTGCCAGCAGTGCACGGGACTTTCAAGATACGCAGTATTTT. This sequence encodes CASSARDFQDTQYF.

The table lists this clone with a count of one. The rearrangement links TRBV12-5 to TRBJ1-1, with D possibly being TRBD1 (5 bases). CDR1 is LGHNT, CDR2 FRNRAP, per germline. Trimming cost V 3 bases and J 1 base, with 9 bases left between them. The length of the CDR3 is 14 residues. Here the CDR3 DNA reads TGTGCTAGTGGTTTAGGGGTTAAGAACACTGAAGCTTTCTTT. Its protein product is CASGLGVKNTEAFF.

J is TRBJ2-5 and V is TRBV5-4, with 8 bases identical to TRBD1. Germline CDR1 and CDR2: SGHNT and YYREEE (reference sequence). Unmatched junction bases numbered 5, after V lost 4 bases and J lost 3 bases. This CDR3 comprises 14 residues. CDR3 region: CASSAPGQEETQYF. In DNA form, the CDR3 reads TGTGCCAGCAGCGCACCGGGACAGGAAGAGACCCAGTACTTC.

This rearrangement joins TRBV6-5 to TRBJ2-1; 12 bases agree with TRBD2. The V segment lost 11 bases and the J segment 6 bases; nucleotides outside the gene matches: 11. CDR3 length: 15 amino acids. Germline values: CDR1 MNHEY, CDR2 SVGAGI. CDR3 loop: CAAQTGLAGRNEQFF. The CDR3 nucleotides are TGTGCCGCACAAACCGGACTAGCGGGGCGCAATGAGCAGTTCTTC.

The CDR3 protein is CASSLGGQGAAEQYF. The DNA for the CDR3 is TGTGCCAGCAGCTTAGGAGGACAGGGGGCGGCCGAGCAGTACTTC. V usage is TRBV13 and J usage is TRBJ2-7; 11 positions match TRBD1. Germline V gene data show CDR1 as PRHDT and CDR2 as FYEKMQ (reference sequence). J gave up 6 bases and V 0 bases, and 4 bases lay outside the gene matches. CDR3 length: 15 residues.

The chain couples TRBV19 to TRBJ1-2; D not certain. The CDR3 covers 13 residues. Germline CDR1 and CDR2: LNHDA and SQIVND (reference sequence). V gave up 3 bases and J gave up 4 bases, with 9 bases separating them. This CDR3 is CASSILASYGYTF. The CDR3 DNA reads as TGTGCCAGTAGTATTTTGGCTTCCTATGGCTACACCTTC.

The chain links TRBV6-5 to TRBJ1-4; no firm D call. CDR3 size: 15 residues. V dropped 8 bases and J dropped 0 bases, with 13 bases sitting between them. CDR1 and CDR2 (germline): MNHEY, SVGAGI. The CDR3 reads CASGPYIATNEKLFF. The DNA for the CDR3 is TGTGCCAGCGGGCCCTATATAGCAACTAATGAAAAACTGTTTTTT.

This rearrangement joins TRBV5-4 to TRBJ2-7; 15 bases map to TRBD2. The CDR3 covers 17 residues. Germline V lookup: CDR1 SGHNT, CDR2 YYREEE (reference sequence). Losses at the gene ends were 4 bases for V and 5 bases for J; bases not matched to a gene: 10. The CDR3 loop is CASSPGLAGGYDDEQYF. The CDR3 nucleotides are TGTGCCAGCAGCCCAGGACTAGCGGGAGGGTACGATGACGAGCAGTACTTC.

This chain joins TRBV5-1 and TRBJ1-1; no firm D call. V lost 0 bases and J 5 bases, leaving 5 bases between the germline ends. The germline CDR1 and CDR2 sequences are SGHRS and YFSETQ. The CDR3 consists of 12 residues. The CDR3 sequence is CASSLVGTEAFF. The CDR3 nucleotides read TGCGCCAGCAGCTTGGTCGGGACTGAAGCTTTCTTT.

The genes are TRBV5-6 and TRBJ2-3; TRBD2 aligns across 12 bases. J gave up 2 bases and V 0 bases, and 7 bases lay outside the gene matches. The CDR3 covers 18 residues. Germline V CDR1 and CDR2: SGHDT, YYEEEE. Here the CDR3 reads CASSLAAGLAGITDTQYF. The CDR3 DNA follows: TGTGCCAGCAGCTTGGCGGCCGGACTAGCGGGGATCACAGATACGCAGTATTTT.

The chain has TRBV9 and TRBJ1-2, with TRBD1 matching 8 bases. CDR3 length equals 15 residues. V was clipped by 4 bases and J by 6 bases; unmatched bases: 11. In germline, CDR1 is SGDLS, CDR2 YYNGEE. The CDR3 DNA reads as TGTGCCAGCAGCATGTTATCAGGGGGCGACGATGGCTACACCTTC. This sequence encodes CASSMLSGGDDGYTF.

The genes are TRBV2 and TRBJ1-5; a weak D match, TRBD1 (5 bases). Germline CDR1 reads SNHLY; CDR2 reads FYNNEI. The V end lost 4 bases, the J end lost 10 bases, and 20 bases lay between the germline ends. CDR3 length: 15 amino acids. In DNA form, the CDR3 reads TGTGCCAGCAGTGGAGCGGGCAGGGAGGGTGAACCCCAGCATTTT. The encoded protein is CASSGAGREGEPQHF.